Listed here are 21 T cell receptor beta chains from one sample, sequenced in a study of cytomegalovirus exposure and HLA in healthy donors. 13 Jbeta primers and 60 Vbeta primers were used for the PCR. Profiled with immunoSEQ multiplex PCR; TCRdb holds only in-frame clones, not every one. Of about 160,000 clones listed, more than 75% are singletons. Sequenced input: PBMCs. The receptor source for this set is a man aged 18 to 30 in good health and CMV-seropositive.

This chain connects TRBV5-6 to TRBJ2-5; possible D gene TRBD2, 6 bases. The V end lost 8 bases, the J end lost 0 bases, and 11 bases lay between the germline ends. Germline values: CDR1 SGHDT, CDR2 YYEEEE. CDR3 length: 13 residues. This CDR3 reads CASGGGNQETQYF. The CDR3 DNA reads TGTGCCAGTGGGGGAGGAAACCAAGAGACCCAGTACTTC.

The chain uses TRBV4-3 and TRBJ1-2, with TRBD1 identical over 10 bases. J lost 4 bases, V lost 0 bases, and 5 bases had no gene match. CDR1 is LGHNA, CDR2 YSLEER, per germline. This CDR3 is 16 amino acids long. The CDR3 DNA is TGCGCCAGCAGCCAAGACGGGACAGGGGATTTCTATGGCTACACCTTC. It specifies CASSQDGTGDFYGYTF.

The V call is TRBV6-6, the J call TRBJ1-1; D might be TRBD1 (5 bases). With 5 bases removed from V and 1 base from J, the gap between germline ends came to 11 bases. Germline CDR1 reads MNHNY; CDR2 reads SVGAGI (reference sequence). The CDR3 consists of 14 residues. Written as DNA, the CDR3 is TGTGCCAGCAGTAACGGCGGGGGGAACACTGAAGCTTTCTTT. This gives the protein CASSNGGGNTEAFF.

This sequence joins TRBV5-5 and TRBJ1-2; 9 positions agree with TRBD1. The V and J ends lost 2 bases and 4 bases, in that order; junction bases with no gene match: 6. The CDR3 has 15 amino acids. Germline-derived CDR1 and CDR2 are SGHKS and YYEKEE (reference sequence). The CDR3 DNA follows: TGTGCCAGCAGCTTAACAGGGGGCTCGGGCTATGGCTACACCTTC. It translates to CASSLTGGSGYGYTF.

The chain employs TRBV4-1 and TRBJ1-3; weak D call: TRBD1 (6 bases). This CDR3 is built from 18 residues. The ends were cut back, 2 bases at V and 8 bases at J, with 25 bases in the middle. Germline CDR1 is MGHRA and CDR2 is YSYEKL. In DNA form, the CDR3 reads TGCGCCAGCAGCCAATTTGGGGCGGGGGGCGTAGGCGAGGACACCATATATTTT. Amino acids: CASSQFGAGGVGEDTIYF.

This clone came up once. This chain joins TRBV11-2 and TRBJ2-7; 7 bases match TRBD1. The trim removed 4 bases at V and 1 base at J, leaving 4 bases unmatched. From germline, CDR1 is SGHAT and CDR2 FQNNGV. The CDR3 has 14 residues. The chain's CDR3 is CASSSRTGSYEQYF. DNA for the CDR3: TGTGCCAGCAGCTCCCGGACAGGATCCTACGAGCAGTACTTC.

The rearrangement uses TRBV7-4 and TRBJ2-5, with a possible D match to TRBD1 (6 bases). The CDR3 spans 15 residues. CDR1 SGHVT and CDR2 SQSDAQ come from the germline V gene. V lost 1 base to trimming and J lost 0 bases, with 9 bases between them. CDR3 DNA: TGTGCCAGCAGCTTAGTCAGGGGATACCAAGAGACCCAGTACTTC. Its translation is CASSLVRGYQETQYF. Full variable domain (rest looked up from reference TRBV7-4 and TRBJ2-5): GAGVSQSPRYKVAKRGRDVALRCDSISGHVTLYWYRQTLGQGSEVLTYSQSDAQRDKSGRPSGRFSAERPERSVSTLKIQRTEQGDSAVYLCASSLVRGYQETQYFGPGTRLLVL.

The gene calls are TRBV18 and TRBJ2-5, with D possibly TRBD1 on 6 matching bases. This CDR3 comprises 15 residues. Per the germline V gene, CDR1 is KGHSH and CDR2 is LQKENI. Deletions cut 3 bases from V and 5 bases from J, with 16 bases between. CDR3: CASSPLTGFRETQYF. DNA for the CDR3: TGTGCCAGCTCACCCTTGACAGGATTTAGGGAGACCCAGTACTTC.

V is TRBV4-2 and J is TRBJ2-7; tentative D call: TRBD2 (5 bases). Germline V lookup: CDR1 LGHNA, CDR2 YNFKEQ. CDR3 length equals 16 residues. The V end was cut by 1 base, the J end by 0 bases, with 13 bases between. In nucleotides, the CDR3 is TGTGCCAGCAGCCAAGTGGGTGCGGGCTCCTCCTACGAGCAGTACTTC. It specifies CASSQVGAGSSYEQYF.

The chain recombines TRBV14 with TRBJ2-5; D is undetermined. CDR1 is SGHDN, CDR2 FVKESK, per germline. The CDR3 has 14 residues. Trimming left V 4 bases short and J 2 bases short, with 11 bases between. This chain's CDR3 is CASSLNFGQETQYF. CDR3 sequence (DNA): TGTGCCAGCAGCCTGAACTTCGGTCAAGAGACCCAGTACTTC.

The V and J genes are TRBV11-3 and TRBJ2-1; D may be TRBD2 (6 bases). CDR3 size: 13 residues. Germline CDR1 reads SGHNT; CDR2 reads YENEEA. V gave up 5 bases and J gave up 15 bases, with 20 bases separating them. CDR3 loop: CASSPRGGAQPFF. The CDR3, as DNA: TGTGCCAGCAGCCCTCGGGGCGGGGCCCAACCGTTCTTC. Based on the CDR3 plus reference TRBV11-3 and TRBJ2-1, the full variable domain is EAGVVQSPRYKIIEKKQPVAFWCNPISGHNTLYWYLQNLGQGPELLIRYENEEAVDDSQLPKDRFSAERLKGVDSTLKIQPAELGDSAVYLCASSPRGGAQPFFGPGTRLTVL.

This rearrangement joins TRBV9 to TRBJ2-2; no reliable D call. The CDR3 extends over 15 amino acids. Trimming removed 0 bases from V and 7 bases from J, with 13 bases in between. Germline CDR1 and CDR2: SGDLS and YYNGEE. The CDR3 nucleotides read TGTGCCAGCAGCGTAGCTCATCATGGTAGCGGGGAGCTGTTTTTT. The encoded protein is CASSVAHHGSGELFF.

The genes are TRBV6-1 and TRBJ2-7; TRBD1 matches 9 bases. Trimming at V came to 4 bases and at J to 1 base, leaving 2 bases not matched to a gene. The CDR3 has 14 amino acids. The V gene's germline CDR1 is MNHNS and CDR2 SASEGT. The DNA for the CDR3 is TGTGCCAGCAGTGCCGGGACAGGGTCCTACGAGCAGTACTTC. Protein product: CASSAGTGSYEQYF.

The chain carries TRBV7-3 and TRBJ2-6; perhaps TRBD1 as D (7 bases). This CDR3 has 17 residues. Germline V gives CDR1 SGHTA, CDR2 FQGTGA. V was pared by 2 bases and J by 2 bases, with 13 bases between. The CDR3 loop reads CASSLGGTAPGANVLTF. CDR3 DNA: TGTGCCAGCAGCTTAGGGGGGACAGCCCCTGGGGCCAACGTCCTGACTTTC.

CDR3: CASSLGTVSNEKLFF. In nucleotides, the CDR3 is TGTGCCAGCAGCTTAGGGACAGTTAGTAATGAAAAACTGTTTTTT. This sequence joins TRBV11-2 and TRBJ1-4; a possible D gene is TRBD1 (6 bases). The germline V and J ends were trimmed by 1 base and 4 bases, with 10 bases remaining between them. Germline-derived CDR1 and CDR2 are SGHAT and FQNNGV. This CDR3 contains 15 residues.

The CDR3, as DNA: TGTGCCAGCAGCTCTGACAGGGGGAACACCGGGGAGCTGTTTTTT. Its protein product is CASSSDRGNTGELFF. The rearrangement uses TRBV11-1 and TRBJ2-2, with 8 bases aligning to TRBD1. Germline values: CDR1 SGHAT, CDR2 FQDESV (reference sequence). V gave up 4 bases and J gave up 1 base; unmatched junction bases: 2. There are 15 residues in the CDR3.

V and J are TRBV6-1 and TRBJ1-1; 9 nucleotides agree with TRBD1. Germline-derived CDR1 and CDR2 are MNHNS and SASEGT. This CDR3 has 18 amino acids. V shed 3 bases and J 2 bases; nucleotides not matched to a gene: 13. Here the CDR3 DNA reads TGTGCCAGCAGTGATGGCTTGAATGGGACAGGGTATAACACTGAAGCTTTCTTT. Its translation is CASSDGLNGTGYNTEAFF.

As regards this clone: This same CDR3 is encoded by further DNA sequences in the sample. The gene calls are TRBV7-8 and TRBJ1-5; D is uncertain. This CDR3 region has 14 residues. Trimming took 5 bases from V and 4 from J, leaving 12 bases between them. Germline V CDR1 and CDR2: SGHVS, FQNEAQ. DNA for the CDR3: TGTGCCAGCAGCCCGGGAGGAGGTAATCAGCCCCAGCATTTT. Encoded protein: CASSPGGGNQPQHF.

V gene TRBV7-2 combines with J gene TRBJ2-7, with no clear D. V lost 4 bases and J 0 bases, leaving 7 bases between the germline ends. Germline CDR1 is SGHTA and CDR2 is FQGNSA. The CDR3 length is 13 residues. The CDR3 region is CASSSLDSYEQYF. The CDR3 DNA sequence: TGTGCCAGCAGCTCCTTAGACTCCTACGAGCAGTACTTC. Together with reference TRBV7-2 and TRBJ2-7, the CDR3 gives the full variable domain: GAGVSQSPSNKVTEKGKDVELRCDPISGHTALYWYRQSLGQGLEFLIYFQGNSAPDKSGLPSDRFSAERTGGSVSTLTIQRTQQEDSAVYLCASSSLDSYEQYFGPGTRLTVT.

This clone was counted once. The chain has TRBV5-6 and TRBJ1-5; 7 bases fit TRBD1. Losses at the gene ends were 4 bases for V and 4 bases for J; bases not matched to a gene: 8. The length of the CDR3 is 15 residues. Germline assignment: CDR1 SGHDT and CDR2 YYEEEE. The CDR3 coding sequence is TGTGCCAGCAGCATGGGACAGATTCCTAATCAGCCCCAGCATTTT. This translates into CASSMGQIPNQPQHF.

The gene calls are TRBV5-1 and TRBJ1-1, with 7 bases lining up with TRBD1. The CDR3 runs 15 residues. Germline V gene lookup returns CDR1 SGHRS and CDR2 YFSETQ. The junction had 5 bases not matched to a gene; V was cut back by 3 bases and J by 0 bases. The CDR3 spells CASSSHRGLNTEAFF. The CDR3 nucleotides are TGCGCCAGCAGCTCCCACAGGGGTTTGAACACTGAAGCTTTCTTT.